This entry concerns a single TCR beta chain. This clonotype was detected many times. The target of this receptor is not known. One base away there is no much larger clone; base qualities are not given. Its CDR3 holds 14 amino acids, cysteine through phenylalanine. Only the CDR3 DNA is retained, 42 bases long and in frame from the first base. Here V drops 7 bases and J drops 2 bases, and the junction holds 6 bases not matched to any gene. According to the germline V gene, CDR1 reads SQVTM and CDR2 reads ANQGSEA. Patients chosen for sequencing had shown expansion of CD8+CD57+ cells by flow cytometry. All patients had severe acquired aplastic anemia diagnosed by International Study of Aplastic Anemia and Agranulocytosis and Camitta criteria. No patient had received any therapy when blood was sampled. TCR repertoires of sorted CD4+ and CD8+ blood T cells from severe aplastic anemia patients and healthy subjects were deep-sequenced in the study. Patients were enrolled in the USA under clinicaltrials.gov protocols 00001620, 01623167, 00001397, 00071045, 00081523 and 00961064. Ficoll-Paque density gradient centrifugation was used to isolate peripheral blood mononuclear cells. Before DNA was extracted, CD4+ and CD8+ T cells were sorted using either FACS or magnetic beads.

These data come from a study of CD8+CD57+ T cells in acquired aplastic anemia (dated by TCRdb to 2017 to 2018). Context from the whole study: Extracted DNA from sorted CD4+ and CD8+ cells averaged around 2.9 ug, ranging from roughly 0.17 to 30 ug. CD8+CD57+ expansion was defined as frequency above the mean frequency observed in healthy subjects. The research as a whole found: Between patients and healthy controls, no significant difference in CD8+ Simpson's diversity was found (P=0.060). Although under 35 CD8+ CDR3 sequences were shared by patients and controls, these sequences appeared highly expressed in patients and within the immunodominant clones of patients.

Profiling of TCR beta VDJ combinations and CDR3 sequences used genomic DNA as the template. An Illumina HiSeq 2000 was the platform used for TCR repertoire sequencing. Concerning the study's data processing: Repertoire assessment relied on Simpson's diversity index, CDR3 size and DJ length profiles, and TRBV/TRBJ rearrangement plots. The most abundant DNA sequence in the deep sequencing data was defined as the immunodominant clone. CDR3 amino acid sequences were checked for sharing across subjects and were also compared against the VDJdb database and published repertoires. In TCRdb, the public reads were trimmed at Q25 with fastp and aligned with MiXCR, with productive beta chains retained. Each CDR3 protein gets just one entry, which takes the most common genes and DNA from the rows behind it. For this entry, the V and J calls and clone size follow TCRdb and not the study's own pipeline. For this sample the table gives roughly 150,000 distinct CDR3 sequences, of which about half were detected only once. Jointly, the top ten make up 2.5% to 4% of the sample.

The sequence derives from a human donor with aplastic anemia. Sequencing used sorted CD4+, CD8+, or CD8+CD57+ T cells (not recorded which) from PBMCs. The sequence joins TRBV29-1 to TRBJ2-1; the junction holds 9 bases that match TRBD2. The CDR3 has the sequence CSAGLARTYNEQFF. The nucleotide sequence reads as follows: TGCAGCGCCGGACTAGCGAGGACCTACAATGAGCAGTTCTTC.